A single sample gave rise to the 24 T cell receptor beta chains below, sequenced in a study of T cell responses to AZD1222 COVID-19 vaccine. Produced via immunoSEQ multiplex PCR; TCRdb's table is partial and in-frame only. The data contain around 160,000 clones, 88% of them singletons. Sequenced here: peripheral blood, sampled on day 0 of AZD1222 vaccination. The receptors come from an adult in good health.

The chain uses TRBV29-1 and TRBJ1-2; a weak D match, TRBD1 (5 bases). CDR1 is SQVTM, CDR2 ANQGSEA, per germline. CDR3 size: 12 residues. V lost 6 bases and J lost 3, with 11 bases in between. The CDR3 region is CSVRQTDYGYTF. DNA for the CDR3: TGCAGCGTCCGACAGACAGACTATGGCTACACCTTC.

V usage is TRBV27 and J usage is TRBJ1-2; D is perhaps TRBD1 (5 bases). CDR1 is MNHEY, CDR2 SMNVEV, per germline (reference sequence). This CDR3 comprises 15 residues. Trimming pared 0 bases from V and 2 bases from J, leaving 10 bases between. CDR3 sequence (DNA): TGTGCCAGCAGTTTATCACAGGTGCTGAACTATGGCTACACCTTC. This sequence encodes CASSLSQVLNYGYTF.

The rearrangement links TRBV3-1 (or the pseudogene TRBV3-2) to TRBJ2-7; 10 bases line up with TRBD1. This CDR3 has 14 amino acids. From germline, CDR1 is LGHDT and CDR2 YNNKEL (reference sequence). V was clipped by 6 bases and J by 7 bases; unmatched bases: 9. DNA for the CDR3: TGTGCCAGCAGTCATTCGACAGGGGGCCGAGAGCAGTACTTC. Protein sequence: CASSHSTGGREQYF.

The sample holds a few counts of this clone. This chain links TRBV28 with TRBJ2-7; D possibly uses TRBD1 or TRBD2 (5 bases each). The V end was cut by 3 bases, the J end by 10 bases, with 22 bases between. Germline V gene sequence: CDR1 MDHEN, CDR2 SYDVKM. The CDR3 runs 15 residues. The CDR3 region is CASSFSGAMGSIQYF. CDR3 DNA sequence: TGTGCCAGCAGTTTTTCCGGGGCCATGGGGTCTATACAGTACTTC.

The chain recombines TRBV7-9 with TRBJ1-4; 9 nucleotides match TRBD1. The V segment lost 2 bases and the J segment 7 bases; nucleotides outside the gene matches: 2. CDR3 length: 14 residues. The germline V gene encodes CDR1 SEHNR and CDR2 FQNEAQ (reference sequence). The CDR3 sequence is CASSLTGGTEKLFF. CDR3 coding DNA: TGTGCCAGCAGCTTAACAGGGGGCACTGAAAAACTGTTTTTT.

This rearrangement joins TRBV27 to TRBJ2-1; 9 nucleotides align to TRBD2. The germline V gene has CDR1 MNHEY and CDR2 SMNVEV (reference sequence). Trimming at V came to 5 bases and at J to 0 bases, leaving 8 bases not matched to a gene. The CDR3 is 17 amino acids. Here the CDR3 reads CASSPRLAVLSYNEQFF. The CDR3 DNA is TGTGCCAGCAGTCCCAGACTAGCGGTGCTCTCCTACAATGAGCAGTTCTTC.

This rearrangement joins TRBV6-2 or TRBV6-3 to TRBJ1-2, with D hard to call. CDR3 length equals 15 residues. The germline V and J ends were trimmed by 0 bases and 2 bases, with 10 bases remaining between them. The germline V gene encodes CDR1 MNHEY and CDR2 SVGEGT. CDR3 loop: CASSYSTIGNYGYTF. CDR3 nucleotide sequence: TGTGCCAGCAGTTACTCGACGATCGGAAACTATGGCTACACCTTC.

In this sample, this clone turned up once. The rearrangement uses TRBV9 and TRBJ2-7, with 9 bases matching TRBD1. V lost 0 bases, J lost 6 bases, and 4 bases stayed unmatched. Germline assignment: CDR1 SGDLS and CDR2 YYNGEE. This CDR3 comprises 14 residues. The chain's CDR3 is CASSVGGTGLEQYF. In nucleotides, the CDR3 is TGTGCCAGCAGCGTAGGGGGGACAGGGCTCGAGCAGTACTTC.

The chain uses TRBV19 and TRBJ2-7, with 10 bases aligning to TRBD2. CDR1 LNHDA and CDR2 SQIVND come from the germline V gene (reference sequence). CDR3 size: 14 residues. J gave up 9 bases and V 3 bases, and 8 bases lay outside the gene matches. For the CDR3, the DNA is TGTGCCAGTAGTATTATGCTAGCGGGAGACGCGCAGTACTTC. Encoded protein: CASSIMLAGDAQYF.

The J gene is TRBJ1-4, the V gene TRBV18; D remains unclear. The CDR3 totals 16 residues. Germline assignment: CDR1 KGHSH and CDR2 LQKENI. Trimming removed 0 bases at V and 8 bases at J, with 16 bases between. Written as DNA, the CDR3 is TGTGCCAGCTCACCACCGATTCCAACCAAAGGAGAAAAACTGTTTTTT. Its translation is CASSPPIPTKGEKLFF.

This clone was found a few times. The rearrangement joins TRBV19 to TRBJ1-1, with 8 bases identical to TRBD1. J gave up 0 bases and V 3 bases, and 6 bases lay outside the gene matches. This CDR3 region has 16 residues. CDR1 and CDR2 (germline): LNHDA, SQIVND (reference sequence). In DNA, the CDR3 is TGTGCCAGTAGTATCCCCTCGACAGGGGTGAACACTGAAGCTTTCTTT. Translated: CASSIPSTGVNTEAFF.

This chain connects TRBV5-8 to TRBJ1-2; possibly TRBD1 for D (5 bases). CDR1 and CDR2 (germline): SGHTS, YDEGEE. This CDR3 spans 16 amino acids. The ends were cut back, 4 bases at V and 8 bases at J, with 24 bases in the middle. In nucleotides, the CDR3 is TGTGCCAGCAGCCAGGCCTACAAACGGGGCTTACAAGGCTACACCTTC. Amino acid sequence: CASSQAYKRGLQGYTF.

This chain connects TRBV3-1 (or the pseudogene TRBV3-2) to TRBJ2-4, with D perhaps given as TRBD1 or TRBD2 (6 bases each). The ends were cut back, 1 base at V and 0 bases at J, with 13 bases in the middle. From germline, CDR1 is LGHDT and CDR2 YNNKEL (reference sequence). The CDR3 is 17 residues long. The DNA of the CDR3 is TGTGCCAGCAGCCAAGGCGGGACACTCTTAGCCAAAAACATTCAGTACTTC. It specifies CASSQGGTLLAKNIQYF.

This clone occurred once. The chain carries TRBV6-5 and TRBJ1-1; D gene ambiguous. Trimming took off 4 bases at V and 0 bases at J, with 15 bases between the two ends. Germline V gene lookup returns CDR1 MNHEY and CDR2 SVGAGI. The CDR3 spans 16 residues. The CDR3 spells CASSSRRFGLNTEAFF. CDR3 bases: TGTGCCAGCAGTTCACGACGCTTCGGGTTGAACACTGAAGCTTTCTTT.

The gene calls are TRBV15 and TRBJ2-7; 8 bases are a match to TRBD2. The CDR3 has 14 amino acids. Germline-derived CDR1 and CDR2 are LNHNV and YYDKDF (reference sequence). V was clipped by 5 bases and J by 3 bases; unmatched bases: 6. Here the CDR3 reads CATSGMGLVYEQYF. The CDR3 coding sequence is TGTGCCACCAGCGGAATGGGACTAGTCTACGAGCAGTACTTC.

This chain joins TRBV5-1 and TRBJ1-5, with 9 bases aligning to TRBD1. The CDR3 length is 17 residues. CDR1 and CDR2 (germline): SGHRS, YFSETQ. V trimming: 0 bases; J trimming: 3 bases; junction bases outside the gene matches: 7. For the CDR3, the DNA is TGCGCCAGCAGCTTGGGGACAGGGGTTTTTGTCAATCAGCCCCAGCATTTT. This sequence encodes CASSLGTGVFVNQPQHF.

This chain links TRBV5-4 with TRBJ1-1; D is possibly TRBD1 (5 bases). V was clipped by 7 bases and J by 5 bases, with 12 bases between them. The CDR3 is 12 amino acids. From germline, CDR1 is SGHNT and CDR2 YYREEE (reference sequence). CDR3 loop: CASWEWGTEAFF. CDR3 DNA sequence: TGTGCCAGCTGGGAGTGGGGGACTGAAGCTTTCTTT.

V is TRBV27 and J is TRBJ2-7; D remains unclear. With 2 bases removed from V and 6 bases from J, the gap between germline ends came to 17 bases. Germline-derived CDR1 and CDR2 are MNHEY and SMNVEV (reference sequence). This CDR3 has 15 residues. CDR3 in DNA: TGTGCCAGCAGTTTACGGCTAACCCCCGGTTCCGAGCAGTACTTC. Protein sequence: CASSLRLTPGSEQYF.

The rearrangement uses TRBV7-7 and TRBJ2-5; no definite D call. There are 15 residues in the CDR3. The ends were cut back, 2 bases at V and 5 bases at J, with 15 bases in the middle. Per germline, CDR1 SSHAT and CDR2 FNYEAQ (reference sequence). The CDR3 DNA sequence: TGTGCCAGCAGCTTAAGCCCTTGGGCCTCGGAGACCCAGTACTTC. As protein: CASSLSPWASETQYF. The whole variable domain, filled in from reference TRBV7-7 and TRBJ2-5, reads GAGVSQSPRYKVTKRGQDVTLRCDPISSHATLYWYQQALGQGPEFLTYFNYEAQPDKSGLPSDRFSAERPEGSISTLTIQRTEQRDSAMYRCASSLSPWASETQYFGPGTRLLVL.

The chain has TRBV7-8 and TRBJ2-2; tentatively, D is TRBD1 (6 bases). CDR1 and CDR2 (germline): SGHVS, FQNEAQ. Trimming pared 3 bases from V and 1 base from J, leaving 12 bases between. This CDR3 has 16 amino acids. The CDR3 DNA reads as TGTGCCAGCAGCTTGCCCTGGGGGCGGAACACCGGGGAGCTGTTTTTT. Translation gives CASSLPWGRNTGELFF.

The J gene is TRBJ1-1, the V gene TRBV19; TRBD1 is a possible D gene (5 bases). The germline gives CDR1 LNHDA, CDR2 SQIVND (reference sequence). The CDR3 sequence is 17 residues long. The V and J ends lost 3 bases and 6 bases respectively, with 23 bases between them. CDR3 sequence: CASSILGRVGFVAEAFF. The CDR3 DNA reads TGTGCCAGTAGTATTTTAGGCAGGGTAGGGTTTGTGGCTGAAGCTTTCTTT.

This rearrangement joins TRBV5-4 to TRBJ1-1; 7 nucleotides line up with TRBD1. V shed 0 bases, J shed 2 bases, and the junction held 4 bases outside the gene matches. The CDR3 consists of 15 residues. Germline assignment: CDR1 SGHNT and CDR2 YYREEE (reference sequence). The CDR3 here is CASSLATGRNTEAFF. The CDR3, as DNA: TGTGCCAGCAGCTTGGCGACAGGGCGAAACACTGAAGCTTTCTTT.

CDR3 in amino acids: CASSLIPSGNYNEQFF. CDR3 bases: TGTGCCAGCAGCTTGATACCTAGCGGGAACTACAATGAGCAGTTCTTC. This sequence joins TRBV7-2 and TRBJ2-1; 9 nucleotides align to TRBD2. The V and J ends lost 3 bases and 3 bases, in that order; junction bases with no gene match: 6. Germline V CDR1 and CDR2: SGHTA, FQGNSA. The CDR3 runs 16 residues.

This clone was picked up one time. V usage is TRBV9 and J usage is TRBJ1-5; TRBD1 is a possible D gene (5 bases). The CDR3 runs to 15 residues. V lost 0 bases to trimming and J lost 2 bases, with 9 bases between them. In germline, CDR1 is SGDLS, CDR2 YYNGEE. The CDR3 loop is CASSVAGYRNQPQHF. CDR3 sequence (DNA): TGTGCCAGCAGCGTAGCAGGGTACCGCAATCAGCCCCAGCATTTT.